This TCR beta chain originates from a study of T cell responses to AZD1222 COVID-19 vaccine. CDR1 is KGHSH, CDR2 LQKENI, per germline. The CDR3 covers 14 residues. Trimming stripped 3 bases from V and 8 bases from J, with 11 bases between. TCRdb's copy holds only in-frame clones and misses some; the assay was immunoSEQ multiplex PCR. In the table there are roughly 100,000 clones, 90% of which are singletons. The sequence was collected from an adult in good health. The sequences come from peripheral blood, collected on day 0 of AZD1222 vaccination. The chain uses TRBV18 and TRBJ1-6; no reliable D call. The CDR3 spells CASSPLGKHSPLHF. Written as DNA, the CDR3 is TGTGCCAGCTCACCGTTGGGAAAACATTCACCCCTCCACTTT.